This record looks at one T cell receptor beta chain sequence and its context. This sample is drawn from a study of blood T cell repertoires in COVID-19. The overall study: Acute and convalescent COVID-19 samples came from the United States, Italy and Spain. T cells, B-cell-depleted T cells, or PBMCs provided the cDNA or gDNA that served as material.

Clones were read by immunoSEQ multiplex PCR, and TCRdb kept only the in-frame ones, dropping some. The sample carries approximately 220,000 clones, more than 75% recorded once. The germline CDR1 and CDR2 sequences are SNHLY and FYNNEI. The V end lost 6 bases, the J end lost 7 bases, and 9 bases lay between the germline ends. CDR3 length: 11 residues. The chain has TRBV2 and TRBJ1-1; D perhaps matches TRBD1 (5 bases). The receptor was isolated from a woman aged 40 to 49 with acute COVID-19. The sample taken for sequencing was PBMCs or T cells enriched from blood (not recorded which). The CDR3 is CASRVTVEAFF. CDR3 sequence (DNA): TGTGCCAGCAGGGTGACAGTTGAAGCTTTCTTT.